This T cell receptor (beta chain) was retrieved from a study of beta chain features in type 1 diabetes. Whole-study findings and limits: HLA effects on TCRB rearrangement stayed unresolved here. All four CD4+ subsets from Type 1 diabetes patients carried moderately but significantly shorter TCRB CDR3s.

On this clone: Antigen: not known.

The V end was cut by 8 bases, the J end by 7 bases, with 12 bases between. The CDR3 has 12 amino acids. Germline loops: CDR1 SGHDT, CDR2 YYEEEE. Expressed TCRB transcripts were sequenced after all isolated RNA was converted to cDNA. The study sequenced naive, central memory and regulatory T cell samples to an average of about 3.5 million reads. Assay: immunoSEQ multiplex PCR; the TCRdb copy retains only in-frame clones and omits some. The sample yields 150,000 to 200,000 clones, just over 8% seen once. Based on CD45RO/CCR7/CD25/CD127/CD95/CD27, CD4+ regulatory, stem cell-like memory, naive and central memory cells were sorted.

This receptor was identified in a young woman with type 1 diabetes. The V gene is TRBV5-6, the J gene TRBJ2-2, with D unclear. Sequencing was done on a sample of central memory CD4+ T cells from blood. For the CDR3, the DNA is TGTGCCAGTTCTGTCGCGGACGGGGAGCTGTTTTTT. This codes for CASSVADGELFF.